This T cell receptor beta chain originates from a study of T cells in Graves' hyperthyroidism and ophthalmopathy. Findings and limits, study-wide: A model of 13 V-J features distinguished ophthalmopathy from stable hyperthyroidism. Blood samples included most of the expanded thyroid clonotypes exceeding 0.001.

Amplified TCR beta CDR3 regions derived from RNA transcripts. During a first-round RT-PCR of the TCR CDR3, the HTBI primer set was used. TCRdb re-analysed the multiplex PCR reads in MiXCR, keeping a single row per CDR3 protein. This table has roughly 500,000 distinct CDR3 sequences, about 16% appearing once. After removal of 2 bases from V and 5 bases from J, the junction contained 6 bases not matched to a gene. The germline CDR1 and CDR2 sequences are SGHTA and FQGNSA. This CDR3 spans 14 amino acids. This clonotype has more than one count but fewer than ten. The target antigen is unknown. Active moderate-to-severe ophthalmopathy, Clinical Activity Score at least 3, NOSPECS at least 4, under 3 months' duration.

The rearrangement links TRBV7-2 to TRBJ2-7; 7 bases align to TRBD1. The TCR sequence derives from a woman aged 30 to 39 with Graves' ophthalmopathy. The sample taken for sequencing was blood. The CDR3 region is CASSLPHRGNEQYF. Here the CDR3 DNA reads TGTGCCAGCAGCTTACCCCACAGGGGAAACGAGCAGTACTTC.